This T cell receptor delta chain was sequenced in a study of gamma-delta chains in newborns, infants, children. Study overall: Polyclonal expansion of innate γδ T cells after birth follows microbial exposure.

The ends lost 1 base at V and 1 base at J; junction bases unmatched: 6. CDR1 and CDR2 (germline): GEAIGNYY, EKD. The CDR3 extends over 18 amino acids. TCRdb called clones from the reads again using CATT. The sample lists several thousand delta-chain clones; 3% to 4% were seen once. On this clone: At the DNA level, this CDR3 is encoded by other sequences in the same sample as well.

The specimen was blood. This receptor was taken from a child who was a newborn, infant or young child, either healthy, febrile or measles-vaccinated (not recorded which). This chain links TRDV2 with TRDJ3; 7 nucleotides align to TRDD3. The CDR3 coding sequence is TGTGCCTGTGACACTTGGGGGACCAATTCCTGGGACACCCGACAGATGTTTTTC. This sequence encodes CACDTWGTNSWDTRQMFF.